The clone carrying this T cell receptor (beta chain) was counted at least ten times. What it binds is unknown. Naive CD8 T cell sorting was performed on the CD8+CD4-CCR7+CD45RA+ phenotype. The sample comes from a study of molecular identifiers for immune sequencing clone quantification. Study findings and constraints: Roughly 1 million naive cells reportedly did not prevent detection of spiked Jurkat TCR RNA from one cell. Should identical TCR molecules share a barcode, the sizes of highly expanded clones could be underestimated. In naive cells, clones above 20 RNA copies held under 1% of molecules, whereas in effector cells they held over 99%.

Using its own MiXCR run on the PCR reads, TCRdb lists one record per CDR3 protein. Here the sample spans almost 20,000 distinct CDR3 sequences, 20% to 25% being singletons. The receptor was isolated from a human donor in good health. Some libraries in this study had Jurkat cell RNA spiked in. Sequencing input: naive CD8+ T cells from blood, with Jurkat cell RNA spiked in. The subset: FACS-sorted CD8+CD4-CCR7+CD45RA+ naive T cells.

The CDR3 bases are TGTGCCAGCACCGGGGGGAGGGGAGGCAATGAGCAGTTCTTC. Its protein is CASTGGRGGNEQFF. The rearrangement uses TRBV12-3 or TRBV12-4 and TRBJ2-1, with 7 nucleotides matching TRBD2. This CDR3 comprises 14 residues. V lost 7 bases and J lost 6; bases outside the gene matches: 9.